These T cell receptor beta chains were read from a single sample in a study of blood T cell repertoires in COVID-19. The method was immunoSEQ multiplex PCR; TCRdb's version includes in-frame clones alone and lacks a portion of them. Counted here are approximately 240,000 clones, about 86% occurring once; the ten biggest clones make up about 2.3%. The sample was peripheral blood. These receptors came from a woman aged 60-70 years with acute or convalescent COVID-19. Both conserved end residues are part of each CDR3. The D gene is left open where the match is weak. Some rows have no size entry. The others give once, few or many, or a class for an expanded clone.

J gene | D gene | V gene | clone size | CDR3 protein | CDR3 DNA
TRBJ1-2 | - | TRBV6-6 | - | CASSFNSESSTF | TGTGCCAGCAGTTTTAACTCGGAGAGTTCCACCTTC
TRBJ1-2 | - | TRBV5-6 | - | CASNLGQRDYGYTF | TGTGCCAGCAACTTAGGACAGAGGGACTATGGCTACACCTTC
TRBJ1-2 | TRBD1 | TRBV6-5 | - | CASRRDRVVLGYTF | TGTGCCAGCAGAAGGGACAGGGTAGTTTTAGGCTACACCTTC
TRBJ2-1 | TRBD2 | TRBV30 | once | CAWTILAGAFYNEQFF | TGTGCCTGGACTATATTAGCGGGGGCTTTCTACAATGAGCAGTTCTTC
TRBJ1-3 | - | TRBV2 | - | CASVLGQVSGNTIYF | TGTGCCAGCGTTTTAGGACAAGTCTCTGGAAACACCATATATTTT
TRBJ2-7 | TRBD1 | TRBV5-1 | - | CASSQTGGEQYF | TGCGCCAGCAGCCAGACAGGGGGCGAGCAGTACTTC
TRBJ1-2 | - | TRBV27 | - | CASSLSGTGGYTF | TGTGCCAGCAGTTTATCAGGGACTGGGGGCTACACCTTC
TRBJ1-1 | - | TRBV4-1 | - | CASRPQRGESTEAFF | TGCGCCAGCAGACCCCAACGGGGTGAGAGCACTGAAGCTTTCTTT
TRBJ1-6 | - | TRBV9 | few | CASSPFETPNSPLHF | TGTGCCAGCAGCCCGTTTGAAACTCCTAATTCACCCCTCCACTTT
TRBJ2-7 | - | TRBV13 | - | CASSLGRKAYEQYF | TGTGCCAGCAGCTTAGGCAGGAAGGCCTACGAGCAGTACTTC
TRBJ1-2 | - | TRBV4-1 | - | CASSQNSGQGYGYTF | TGCGCCAGCAGCCAAAATAGTGGCCAGGGCTATGGCTACACCTTC
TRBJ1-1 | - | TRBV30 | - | CAWFGRGVTEAFF | TGTGCCTGGTTTGGCAGGGGAGTCACTGAAGCTTTCTTT
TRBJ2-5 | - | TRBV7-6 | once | CASSSPGIVSQYF | TGTGCCAGCAGCTCCCCCGGTATTGTGTCCCAGTACTTC
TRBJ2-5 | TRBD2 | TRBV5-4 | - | CASSFSGGAFRETQYF | TGTGCCAGCAGCTTTAGCGGGGGGGCCTTCAGAGAGACCCAGTACTTC
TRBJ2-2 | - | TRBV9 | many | CASSYRVVGELFF | TGTGCCAGCAGCTACAGGGTAGTCGGGGAGCTGTTTTTT
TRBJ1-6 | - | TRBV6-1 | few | CASSEATYNSPLHF | TGTGCCAGCAGTGAAGCCACTTATAATTCACCCCTCCACTTT
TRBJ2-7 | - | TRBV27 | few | CASSQGLSDSYEQYF | TGTGCCAGCAGTCAGGGACTGTCCGACTCCTACGAGCAGTACTTC
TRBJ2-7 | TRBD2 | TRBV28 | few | CASSLFASGPYEQYF | TGTGCCAGCAGTTTATTCGCTAGCGGCCCCTACGAGCAGTACTTC
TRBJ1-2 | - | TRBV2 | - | CASSTGIYGYTF | TGTGCCAGCAGTACGGGGATTTATGGCTACACCTTC
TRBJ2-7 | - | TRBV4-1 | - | CASSQEGAVYEQYF | TGCGCCAGCAGCCAAGAAGGAGCAGTTTACGAGCAGTACTTC
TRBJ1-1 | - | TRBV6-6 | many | CASPRGSEAFF | TGTGCCAGCCCTAGGGGTTCTGAAGCTTTCTTT
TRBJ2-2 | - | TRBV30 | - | CAWTPTGNTGELFF | TGTGCCTGGACCCCGACAGGGAACACCGGGGAGCTGTTTTTT
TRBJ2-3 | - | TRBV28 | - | CASSYGQMTDTQYF | TGTGCCAGCAGTTATGGACAGATGACAGATACGCAGTATTTT
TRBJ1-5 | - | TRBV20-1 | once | CSASQGGRQPQHF | TGCAGTGCTAGTCAGGGTGGAAGGCAGCCCCAGCATTTT
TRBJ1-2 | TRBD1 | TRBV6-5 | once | CASSYVPGGLLNGYTF | TGTGCCAGCAGTTACGTCCCAGGGGGCCTCCTGAATGGCTACACCTTC
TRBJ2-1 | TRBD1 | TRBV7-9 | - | CASSTPGTGGEQFF | TGTGCCAGCAGCACCCCCGGGACAGGGGGTGAGCAGTTCTTC
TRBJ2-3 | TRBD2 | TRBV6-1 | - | CASSEVVAGGPTSTDTQYF | TGTGCCAGCAGTGAAGTAGTAGCGGGGGGTCCCACTAGCACAGATACGCAGTATTTT
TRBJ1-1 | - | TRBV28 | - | CASSHQVNTEAFF | TGTGCCAGCAGTCACCAGGTGAACACTGAAGCTTTCTTT
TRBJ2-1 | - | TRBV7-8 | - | CASSSRGWNEQFF | TGTGCCAGCAGCTCCAGGGGATGGAATGAGCAGTTCTTC
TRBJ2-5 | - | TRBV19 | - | CASSVAGPQETQYF | TGTGCCAGTAGTGTGGCGGGACCCCAAGAGACCCAGTACTTC
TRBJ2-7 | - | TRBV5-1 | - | CASSLALSGNSKIYEQYF | TGCGCCAGCAGCTTGGCCTTATCAGGGAACTCCAAAATCTACGAGCAGTACTTC
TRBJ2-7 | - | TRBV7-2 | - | CASSSNRVSYEQYF | TGTGCCAGCAGCTCAAACAGGGTTTCCTACGAGCAGTACTTC
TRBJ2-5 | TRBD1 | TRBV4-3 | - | CASSQEYPGQVGETQYF | TGCGCCAGCAGCCAAGAATATCCGGGACAGGTAGGAGAGACCCAGTACTTC
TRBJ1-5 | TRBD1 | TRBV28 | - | CAVLVRDRGGQPQHF | TGTGCCGTGCTGGTCCGGGACAGGGGGGGTCAGCCCCAGCATTTT
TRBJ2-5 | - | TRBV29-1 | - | CSVETWANQETQYF | TGCAGCGTTGAAACTTGGGCTAACCAAGAGACCCAGTACTTC
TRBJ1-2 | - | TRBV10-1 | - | CASDTGSLIGGYGYTF | TGCGCCAGCGATACAGGGTCTCTAATCGGAGGCTATGGCTACACCTTC
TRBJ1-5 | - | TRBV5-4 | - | CASSRGGSNQPQHF | TGTGCCAGCAGCCGGGGGGGCAGCAATCAGCCCCAGCATTTT
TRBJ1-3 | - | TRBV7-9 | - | CASTDRTDGNTIYF | TGTGCCAGCACCGACCGCACAGATGGAAACACCATATATTTT
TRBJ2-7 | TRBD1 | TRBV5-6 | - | CASSRKPGQGYEQYF | TGTGCCAGCAGCCGGAAGCCGGGACAGGGCTACGAGCAGTACTTC
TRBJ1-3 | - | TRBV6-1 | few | CASSEHTGSGNTIYF | TGTGCCAGCAGTGAACACACGGGCTCTGGAAACACCATATATTTT
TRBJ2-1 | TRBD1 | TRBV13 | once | CASSPGQYNEQFF | TGTGCCAGCAGCCCGGGACAGTACAATGAGCAGTTCTTC
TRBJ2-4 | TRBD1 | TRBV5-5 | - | CASSPGQGFKNIQYF | TGTGCCAGCAGTCCGGGACAGGGCTTCAAAAACATTCAGTACTTC
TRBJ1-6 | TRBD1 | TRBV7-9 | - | CASRRTTGLYNSPLHF | TGTGCCAGCAGACGAACGACAGGGCTCTATAATTCACCCCTCCACTTT
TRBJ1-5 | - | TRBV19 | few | CASSFFSNQPQHF | TGTGCCAGTAGCTTTTTTAGCAATCAGCCCCAGCATTTT
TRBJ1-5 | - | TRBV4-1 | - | CASSQGRNQPQHF | TGCGCCAGCAGCCAAGGGAGGAATCAGCCCCAGCATTTT
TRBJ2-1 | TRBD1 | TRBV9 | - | CASTRGQGAHNEQFF | TGTGCCAGCACCCGAGGACAGGGGGCCCACAATGAGCAGTTCTTC
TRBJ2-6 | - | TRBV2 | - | CASKPIQGGGGANVLTF | TGTGCCAGCAAGCCGATCCAGGGGGGAGGTGGGGCCAACGTCCTGACTTTC
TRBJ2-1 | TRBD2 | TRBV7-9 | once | CASSLAPWGRGADDEQFF | TGTGCCAGCAGCTTAGCCCCGTGGGGGCGGGGGGCAGATGATGAGCAGTTCTTC
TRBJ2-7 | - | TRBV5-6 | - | CASSSNTHYEQYF | TGTGCCAGCAGCTCAAACACGCACTACGAGCAGTACTTC
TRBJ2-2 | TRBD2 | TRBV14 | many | CASSLGTSGGVSGELFF | TGTGCCAGCAGCCTAGGGACTAGCGGGGGGGTATCCGGGGAGCTGTTTTTT
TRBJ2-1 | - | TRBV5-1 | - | CASSPTLAANEQFF | TGCGCCAGCAGCCCGACCCTAGCAGCCAATGAGCAGTTCTTC